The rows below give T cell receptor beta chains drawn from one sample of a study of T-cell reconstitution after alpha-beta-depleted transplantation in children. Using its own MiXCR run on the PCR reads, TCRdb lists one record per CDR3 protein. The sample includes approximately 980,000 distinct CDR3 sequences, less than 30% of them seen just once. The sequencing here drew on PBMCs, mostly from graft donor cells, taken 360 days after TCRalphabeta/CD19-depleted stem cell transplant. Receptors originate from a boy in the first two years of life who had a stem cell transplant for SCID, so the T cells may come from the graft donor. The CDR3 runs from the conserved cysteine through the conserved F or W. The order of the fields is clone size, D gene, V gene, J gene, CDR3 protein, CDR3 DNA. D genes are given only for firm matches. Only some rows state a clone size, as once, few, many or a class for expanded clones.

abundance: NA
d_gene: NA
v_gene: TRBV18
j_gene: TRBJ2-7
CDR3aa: CASSSSDEQYF
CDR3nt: TGTGCCAGCTCATCAAGTGACGAGCAGTACTTC

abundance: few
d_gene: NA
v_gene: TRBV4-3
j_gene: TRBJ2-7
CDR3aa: CASSQDSGSYIYEQYF
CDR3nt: TGCGCCAGCAGCCAAGATTCTGGCAGTTACATTTACGAGCAGTACTTC

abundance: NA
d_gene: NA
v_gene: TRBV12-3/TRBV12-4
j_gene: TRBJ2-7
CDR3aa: CASTLGAGAYEQYF
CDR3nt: TGTGCCAGCACCTTAGGGGCAGGGGCGTACGAGCAGTACTTC

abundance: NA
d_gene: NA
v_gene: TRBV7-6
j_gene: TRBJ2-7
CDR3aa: CASSLVSSPSSYEQYF
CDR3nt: TGTGCCAGCAGCTTAGTGTCCAGTCCGAGCTCCTACGAGCAGTACTTC

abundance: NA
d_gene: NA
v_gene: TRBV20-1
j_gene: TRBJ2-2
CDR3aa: CSAPGPSKRELFF
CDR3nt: TGCAGTGCCCCGGGCCCCTCTAAGAGGGAGCTGTTTTTT

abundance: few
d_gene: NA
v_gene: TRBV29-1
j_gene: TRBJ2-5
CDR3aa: CSVDRSPGGETQYF
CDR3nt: TGCAGCGTTGACAGGTCCCCAGGTGGAGAGACCCAGTACTTC

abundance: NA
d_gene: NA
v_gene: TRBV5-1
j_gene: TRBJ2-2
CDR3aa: CASSPYVLSGYGPNTGELFF
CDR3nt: TGCGCCAGCAGCCCATACGTGTTATCGGGGTACGGACCAAACACCGGGGAGCTGTTTTTT

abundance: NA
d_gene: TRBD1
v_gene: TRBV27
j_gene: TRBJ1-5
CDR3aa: CASSLSGDRRVQPQHF
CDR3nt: TGTGCCAGCAGTTTATCGGGGGACAGAAGGGTTCAGCCCCAGCATTTT

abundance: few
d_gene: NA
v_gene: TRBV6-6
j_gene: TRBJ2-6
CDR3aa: CASSYSPPRPPGANVLTF
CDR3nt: TGTGCCAGCAGTTACTCTCCACCGAGACCCCCTGGGGCCAACGTCCTGACTTTC

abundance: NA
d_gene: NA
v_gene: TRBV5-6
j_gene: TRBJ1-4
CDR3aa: CASSLAGDGTALNEKLFF
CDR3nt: TGTGCCAGCAGCTTGGCGGGAGACGGGACTGCCCTTAATGAAAAACTGTTTTTT

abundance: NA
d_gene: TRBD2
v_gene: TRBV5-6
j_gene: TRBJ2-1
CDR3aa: CASSVSGGAMSNEQFF
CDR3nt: TGTGCCAGCAGTGTTAGCGGGGGGGCGATGAGCAATGAGCAGTTCTTC

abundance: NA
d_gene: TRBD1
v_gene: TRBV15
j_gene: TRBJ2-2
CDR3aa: CATSRHRGANTGELFF
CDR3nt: TGTGCCACCAGCAGGCACAGGGGCGCAAACACCGGGGAGCTGTTTTTT

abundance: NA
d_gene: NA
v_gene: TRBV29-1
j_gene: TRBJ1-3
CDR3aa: CSVADIGGSGNTIYF
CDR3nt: TGCAGCGTTGCAGATATCGGGGGGTCTGGAAACACCATATATTTT

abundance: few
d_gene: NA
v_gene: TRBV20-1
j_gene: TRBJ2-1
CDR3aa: CSARKGIGSYNEQFF
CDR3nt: TGCAGTGCTAGAAAGGGGATCGGCTCCTACAATGAGCAGTTCTTC

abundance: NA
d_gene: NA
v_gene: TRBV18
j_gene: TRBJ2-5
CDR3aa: CASSPEGRETQYF
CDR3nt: TGTGCCAGCTCACCAGAGGGACGAGAGACCCAGTACTTC

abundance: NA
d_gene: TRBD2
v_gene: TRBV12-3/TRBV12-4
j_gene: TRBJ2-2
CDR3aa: CASSYFGTSNTGELFF
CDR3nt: TGTGCCAGCAGTTATTTCGGGACTAGCAACACCGGGGAGCTGTTTTTT

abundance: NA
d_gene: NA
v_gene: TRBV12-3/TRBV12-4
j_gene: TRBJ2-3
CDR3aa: CASRPLRGAGTDTQYF
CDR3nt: TGTGCCAGCAGACCCCTCCGGGGGGCCGGGACAGATACGCAGTATTTT

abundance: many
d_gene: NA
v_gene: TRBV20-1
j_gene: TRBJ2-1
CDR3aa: CSASFGSVVNEQFF
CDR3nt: TGCAGTGCTAGTTTTGGTAGCGTGGTCAATGAGCAGTTCTTC

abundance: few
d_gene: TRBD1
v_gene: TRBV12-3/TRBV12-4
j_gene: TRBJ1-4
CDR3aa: CASSSTGVREKLFF
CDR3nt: TGTGCCAGCAGTTCGACAGGGGTTCGTGAAAAACTGTTTTTT

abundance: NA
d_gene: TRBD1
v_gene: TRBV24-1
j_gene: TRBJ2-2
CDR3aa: CATGQGTAGELFF
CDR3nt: TGTGCCACTGGACAGGGAACCGCCGGGGAGCTGTTTTTT

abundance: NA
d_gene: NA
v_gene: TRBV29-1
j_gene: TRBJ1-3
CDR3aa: CSVRGFSGNTIYF
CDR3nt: TGCAGCGTGAGGGGTTTCTCAGGAAACACCATATATTTT

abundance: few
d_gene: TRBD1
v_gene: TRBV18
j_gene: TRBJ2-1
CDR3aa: CASSPRQGVGEQFF
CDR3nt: TGTGCCAGCTCACCTAGACAGGGCGTCGGTGAGCAGTTCTTC

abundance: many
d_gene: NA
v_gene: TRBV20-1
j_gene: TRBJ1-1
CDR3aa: CSAIRKLMNTEAFF
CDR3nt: TGCAGTGCTATCAGAAAACTCATGAACACTGAAGCTTTCTTT